This TCR beta chain was recovered during a study of T cell clusters in autoimmune cytopenias. Each sample's input was 250 ng genomic DNA, 38,000 or so genome equivalents. Multiplex touch-down PCR amplified TRB using TRB-A and TRB-B pools in one tube. TCRdb reprocessed the multiplex PCR reads and keeps a single row for each CDR3 protein, giving no DNA. The sample is made up of 7,700 or so distinct CDR3 sequences, and the top ten hold 15% to 20% of it. The sequence derives from a human donor with an autoimmune cytopenia or autoimmune hepatitis (not recorded which). The source material was peripheral blood.

CDR3 in amino acids: CASRDPSYEQYF. J is TRBJ2-7 and V is TRBV6-1. The V gene's germline CDR1 is MNHNS and CDR2 SASEGT. The CDR3 is 12 residues long.